These 21 T cell receptor beta chains were sequenced from one sample in a study of blood T cell repertoires in COVID-19. Some clones are missing from TCRdb's copy, which holds only in-frame ones; the method was immunoSEQ multiplex PCR. The profile shows roughly 400,000 clones, roughly 90% of them singletons. Sequencing was done on a sample of PBMCs or T cells enriched from blood (not recorded which). The receptors derive from a woman between 18 and 30 years old who had been exposed to COVID-19.

The gene calls are TRBV7-9 and TRBJ1-4; D possibly corresponds to TRBD1 (5 bases). Germline V gene sequence: CDR1 SEHNR, CDR2 FQNEAQ (reference sequence). The CDR3 contains 14 residues. Trimming left V 3 bases short and J 8 bases short, with 13 bases between. Here the CDR3 DNA reads TGTGCCAGCAGCTTCGACGGACACCCGGAAAAACTGTTTTTT. Protein product: CASSFDGHPEKLFF.

This clone has only one observation. The rearrangement joins TRBV5-6 to TRBJ1-1; D is uncertain. CDR1 is SGHDT, CDR2 YYEEEE, per germline. CDR3 size: 14 residues. The ends were cut back, 4 bases at V and 1 base at J, with 11 bases in the middle. The CDR3 loop reads CASSVPTRNTEAFF. Here the CDR3 DNA reads TGTGCCAGCAGCGTACCGACACGGAACACTGAAGCTTTCTTT.

The rearrangement joins TRBV6-4 to TRBJ1-2; the match to TRBD1 covers 10 bases. The CDR3 sequence is 16 residues long. With V trimmed by 6 bases and J by 8 bases, 15 bases remained unmatched. Germline CDR1 MRHNA, CDR2 SNTAGT. The CDR3 nucleotides read TGTGCCAGCAGCAAAGTGTACACCGGGACAGGGGAGGGCTACACCTTC. This gives the protein CASSKVYTGTGEGYTF.

In the case of this clone: The junction departs from the called germline gene at one end, perhaps through a read error. V usage is TRBV12-3 or TRBV12-4 and J usage is TRBJ1-2; 7 bases map to TRBD1. The CDR3 consists of 11 residues. CDR3 sequence reads: CASTLSGQLSF. CDR3 DNA: TGTGCCAGCACCCTTTCGGGACAGTTGAGCTTC.

The chain combines TRBV3-1 (or the pseudogene TRBV3-2) with TRBJ2-2; no clear D. This CDR3 contains 14 residues. Trimming left V 4 bases short and J 3 bases short, with 9 bases between. In germline, CDR1 is LGHDT, CDR2 YNNKEL (reference sequence). CDR3 coding DNA: TGTGCCAGCAGCCCTCTAGATTACACCGGGGAGCTGTTTTTT. The encoded protein is CASSPLDYTGELFF.

The V gene is TRBV27, the J gene TRBJ2-3, with 8 bases matching TRBD2. The CDR3 totals 16 residues. Trimming removed 6 bases from V and 2 bases from J; junction bases left unmatched: 10. The germline CDR1 and CDR2 sequences are MNHEY and SMNVEV (reference sequence). The chain's CDR3 is CASRPVAGGLTDTQYF. The CDR3 region has the DNA TGTGCCAGCAGACCTGTCGCGGGGGGACTCACAGATACGCAGTATTTT.

This rearrangement joins TRBV6-5 to TRBJ2-6; maybe TRBD2 (5 bases). The CDR3 spans 14 residues. The germline gives CDR1 MNHEY, CDR2 SVGAGI. V gave up 7 bases and J gave up 4 bases, with 11 bases separating them. The CDR3 spells CASTPGNGANVLTF. In DNA, the CDR3 is TGTGCCAGCACCCCGGGGAACGGGGCCAACGTCCTGACTTTC.

This clone occurred once. The rearrangement uses TRBV3-1 (or the pseudogene TRBV3-2) and TRBJ2-1; D perhaps matches TRBD1 (5 bases). The germline V gene has CDR1 LGHDT and CDR2 YNNKEL (reference sequence). Trimming removed 8 bases at V and 0 bases at J, with 11 bases between. This CDR3 has 14 amino acids. The CDR3 DNA sequence: TGTGCCAGCGGGGCGACAGTCTCCTACAATGAGCAGTTCTTC. The encoded protein is CASGATVSYNEQFF.

The sample holds one count of this clone. The chain is built from TRBV5-1 and TRBJ1-6; 7 bases match TRBD1. V was clipped by 4 bases and J by 5 bases; unmatched bases: 6. Looked up from germline, CDR1 is SGHRS and CDR2 is YFSETQ. This CDR3 spans 15 amino acids. CDR3 nucleotide sequence: TGCGCCAGCAGCCCCCGGACAGGAGATAATTCACCCCTCCACTTT. Translating gives CASSPRTGDNSPLHF.

This clone was seen only a few times. The chain carries TRBV18 and TRBJ1-4, with unresolved D. CDR1 KGHSH and CDR2 LQKENI come from the germline V gene. The CDR3 runs 20 residues. V lost 2 bases to trimming and J lost 0 bases, with 22 bases between them. CDR3 nucleotides: TGTGCCAGCTCACCAAGAATTGGCGGGTTCGACGGAGCAACTAATGAAAAACTGTTTTTT. Residues: CASSPRIGGFDGATNEKLFF.

The chain uses TRBV24-1 and TRBJ2-3; a weak D match, TRBD2 (5 bases). The germline V and J ends were trimmed by 6 bases and 6 bases, with 12 bases remaining between them. Germline loops: CDR1 KGHDR, CDR2 SFDVKD. The CDR3 totals 13 residues. The CDR3 DNA follows: TGTGCCACCAGTTCCCGGGTAGCGGATACGCAGTATTTT. Translated: CATSSRVADTQYF.

The chain couples TRBV18 to TRBJ1-5; a weak D match, TRBD1 (5 bases). The germline gives CDR1 KGHSH, CDR2 LQKENI. This CDR3 region has 16 residues. Trimming cost V 2 bases and J 7 bases, with 18 bases left between them. CDR3 sequence: CASSPMGQGAGQPQHF. The CDR3 DNA sequence: TGTGCCAGCTCACCAATGGGCCAGGGCGCGGGGCAGCCCCAGCATTTT.

The chain couples TRBV5-1 to TRBJ2-3, with 10 bases identical to TRBD1. The CDR3 runs to 14 residues. Germline CDR1 SGHRS, CDR2 YFSETQ. Trimming at V came to 4 bases and at J to 3 bases, leaving 2 bases not matched to a gene. The CDR3 coding sequence is TGCGCCAGCAGCCAGGGACAGGGGACAGATACGCAGTATTTT. Protein sequence: CASSQGQGTDTQYF.

The genes are TRBV7-9 and TRBJ2-2, with D possibly TRBD2 on 5 matching bases. This CDR3 spans 16 amino acids. Trimming removed 4 bases at V and 4 bases at J, with 16 bases between. Germline assignment: CDR1 SEHNR and CDR2 FQNEAQ (reference sequence). CDR3 protein: CASSSWSGKGTGELFF. CDR3 sequence (DNA): TGTGCCAGCAGCTCATGGTCCGGGAAGGGCACCGGGGAGCTGTTTTTT.

This sequence joins TRBV9 and TRBJ1-5; D not resolved. The germline CDR1 and CDR2 sequences are SGDLS and YYNGEE. The V and J ends lost 0 bases and 5 bases respectively, with 12 bases between them. The CDR3 has 15 residues. Here the CDR3 DNA reads TGTGCCAGCAGCGTAGGGGCGAGCAAGGATCAGCCCCAGCATTTT. Translation gives CASSVGASKDQPQHF.

The chain carries TRBV5-5 and TRBJ2-2; D is ambiguous. Trimming removed 0 bases at V and 7 bases at J, with 13 bases between. The CDR3 has 15 residues. Germline values: CDR1 SGHKS, CDR2 YYEKEE (reference sequence). This chain's CDR3 is CASSLAPNGGGELFF. DNA for the CDR3: TGTGCCAGCAGCTTGGCACCAAATGGCGGCGGGGAGCTGTTTTTT. Full variable domain (remainder filled in from reference TRBV5-5 and TRBJ2-2): DAGVTQSPTHLIKTRGQQVTLRCSPISGHKSVSWYQQVLGQGPQFIFQYYEKEERGRGNFPDRFSARQFPNYSSELNVNALLLGDSALYLCASSLAPNGGGELFFGEGSRLTVL.

Here the CDR3 DNA reads TGTGCCAGCAGTGATGACGGGACAGGGATTTCGGTGGTCCAAGAGACCCAGTACTTC. Encoded protein: CASSDDGTGISVVQETQYF. J is TRBJ2-5 and V is TRBV2; 9 bases line up with TRBD1. CDR3 length: 19 amino acids. Germline V gene sequence: CDR1 SNHLY, CDR2 FYNNEI. V lost 3 bases, J lost 1 base, and 15 bases stayed unmatched.

V and J are TRBV6-5 and TRBJ1-1; unclear D gene. Germline CDR1 reads MNHEY; CDR2 reads SVGAGI. Trimming cost V 7 bases and J 3 bases, with 15 bases left between them. CDR3 size: 14 residues. The CDR3: CASTSHPRDTEAFF. CDR3 nucleotide sequence: TGTGCCAGCACATCGCACCCCCGGGACACTGAAGCTTTCTTT.

The rearrangement joins TRBV7-8 to TRBJ2-5; 7 bases map to TRBD1. The ends lost 5 bases at V and 2 bases at J; junction bases unmatched: 8. This CDR3 has 15 amino acids. The germline CDR1 and CDR2 sequences are SGHVS and FQNEAQ. CDR3 bases: TGTGCCAGCAGCCAGAATCCGGGACAGCAAGAGACCCAGTACTTC. This gives the protein CASSQNPGQQETQYF. The full variable domain, completed using reference TRBV7-8 and TRBJ2-5, is GAGVSQSPRYKVAKRGQDVALRCDPISGHVSLFWYQQALGQGPEFLTYFQNEAQLDKSGLPSDRFFAERPEGSVSTLKIQRTQQEDSAVYLCASSQNPGQQETQYFGPGTRLLVL.

In its sample, this clone was seen a few times. The chain carries TRBV27 and TRBJ1-5; D gene unclear. The CDR3 spans 16 residues. V lost 3 bases, J lost 1 base, and 13 bases lay in between. The germline CDR1 and CDR2 sequences are MNHEY and SMNVEV (reference sequence). As DNA, the CDR3 is TGTGCCAGCAGTTTCATTGACAACCTAAGCAATCAGCCCCAGCATTTT. It codes for CASSFIDNLSNQPQHF.

This clone occurred once. This sequence joins TRBV5-1 and TRBJ1-4; 7 nucleotides match TRBD1. Trimming removed 5 bases from V and 7 bases from J; junction bases left unmatched: 8. The CDR3 covers 14 residues. Looked up from germline, CDR1 is SGHRS and CDR2 is YFSETQ. The CDR3 DNA reads as TGCGCCAGCAGTTATCAGGGGGGTGGTGAAAAACTGTTTTTT. This codes for CASSYQGGGEKLFF. The full variable domain, its missing parts supplied by reference TRBV5-1 and TRBJ1-4, is KAGVTQTPRYLIKTRGQQVTLSCSPISGHRSVSWYQQTPGQGLQFLFEYFSETQRNKGNFPGRFSGRQFSNSRSEMNVSTLELGDSALYLCASSYQGGGEKLFFGSGTQLSVL.